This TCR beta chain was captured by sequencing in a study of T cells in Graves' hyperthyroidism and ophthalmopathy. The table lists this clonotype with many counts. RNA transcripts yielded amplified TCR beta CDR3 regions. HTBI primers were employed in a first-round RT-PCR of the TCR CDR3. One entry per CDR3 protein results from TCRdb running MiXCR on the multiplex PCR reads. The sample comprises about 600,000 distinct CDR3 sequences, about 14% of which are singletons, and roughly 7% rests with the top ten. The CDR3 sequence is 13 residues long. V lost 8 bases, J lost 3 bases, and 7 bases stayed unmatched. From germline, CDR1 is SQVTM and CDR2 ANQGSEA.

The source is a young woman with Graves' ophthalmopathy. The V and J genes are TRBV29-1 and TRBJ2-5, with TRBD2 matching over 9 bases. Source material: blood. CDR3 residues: CSSTVAGEETQYF. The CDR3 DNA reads TGCAGCTCAACTGTAGCGGGAGAAGAGACCCAGTACTTC. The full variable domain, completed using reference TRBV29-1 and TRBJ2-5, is SAVISQKPSRDICQRGTSLTIQCQVDSQVTMMFWYRQQPGQSLTLIATANQGSEATYESGFVIDKFPISRPNLTFSTLTVSNMSPEDSSIYLCSSTVAGEETQYFGPGTRLLVL.